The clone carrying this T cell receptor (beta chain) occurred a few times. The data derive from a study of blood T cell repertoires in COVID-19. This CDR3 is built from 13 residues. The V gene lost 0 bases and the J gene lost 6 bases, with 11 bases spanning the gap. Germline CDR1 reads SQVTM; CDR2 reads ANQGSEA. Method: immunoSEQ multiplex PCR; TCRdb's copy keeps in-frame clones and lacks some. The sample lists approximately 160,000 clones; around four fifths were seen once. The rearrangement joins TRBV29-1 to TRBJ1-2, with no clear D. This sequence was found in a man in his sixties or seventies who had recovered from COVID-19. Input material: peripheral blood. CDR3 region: CSVEDDLYNGYTF. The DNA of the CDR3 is TGCAGCGTTGAAGATGATCTGTACAATGGCTACACCTTC. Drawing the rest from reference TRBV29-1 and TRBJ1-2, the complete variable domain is SAVISQKPSRDICQRGTSLTIQCQVDSQVTMMFWYRQQPGQSLTLIATANQGSEATYESGFVIDKFPISRPNLTFSTLTVSNMSPEDSSIYLCSVEDDLYNGYTFGSGTRLTVV.